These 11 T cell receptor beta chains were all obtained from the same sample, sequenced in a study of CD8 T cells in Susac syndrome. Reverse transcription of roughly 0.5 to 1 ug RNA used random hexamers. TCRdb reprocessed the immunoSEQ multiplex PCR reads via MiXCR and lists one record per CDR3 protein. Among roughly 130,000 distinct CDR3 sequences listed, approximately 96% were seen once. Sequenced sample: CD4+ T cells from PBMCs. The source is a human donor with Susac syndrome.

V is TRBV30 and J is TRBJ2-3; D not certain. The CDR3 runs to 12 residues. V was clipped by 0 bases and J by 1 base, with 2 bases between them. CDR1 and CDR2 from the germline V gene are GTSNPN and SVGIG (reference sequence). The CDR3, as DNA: TGTGCCTGGAGTGTCGGCACAGATACGCAGTATTTT. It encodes CAWSVGTDTQYF.

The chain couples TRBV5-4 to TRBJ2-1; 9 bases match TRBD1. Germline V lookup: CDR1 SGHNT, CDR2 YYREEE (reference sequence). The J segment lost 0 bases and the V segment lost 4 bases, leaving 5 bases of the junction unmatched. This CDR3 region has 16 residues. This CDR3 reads CASSTGGSSSYNEQFF. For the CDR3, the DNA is TGTGCCAGCAGCACAGGGGGCTCGAGCTCCTACAATGAGCAGTTCTTC.

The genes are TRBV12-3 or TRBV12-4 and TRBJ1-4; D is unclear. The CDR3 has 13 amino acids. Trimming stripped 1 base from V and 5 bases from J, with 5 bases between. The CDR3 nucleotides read TGTGCCAGCAGTTTAGGGGAGAATGAAAAACTGTTTTTT. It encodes CASSLGENEKLFF.

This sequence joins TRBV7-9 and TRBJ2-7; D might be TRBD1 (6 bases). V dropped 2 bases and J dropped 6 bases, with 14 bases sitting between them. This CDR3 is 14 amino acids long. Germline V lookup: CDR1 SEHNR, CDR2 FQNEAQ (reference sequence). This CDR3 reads CASSLRGQNSEQYF. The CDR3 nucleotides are TGTGCCAGCAGCTTAAGGGGACAAAACAGCGAGCAGTACTTC.

The chain's CDR3 is CAGGPRNEQFF. CDR3 DNA sequence: TGTGCCGGAGGGCCGAGGAATGAGCAGTTCTTC. V and J are TRBV25-1 and TRBJ2-1; perhaps TRBD2 as D (6 bases). V lost 11 bases to trimming and J lost 7 bases, with 12 bases between them. Germline CDR1 reads MGHDK; CDR2 reads SYGVNS. This CDR3 spans 11 amino acids.

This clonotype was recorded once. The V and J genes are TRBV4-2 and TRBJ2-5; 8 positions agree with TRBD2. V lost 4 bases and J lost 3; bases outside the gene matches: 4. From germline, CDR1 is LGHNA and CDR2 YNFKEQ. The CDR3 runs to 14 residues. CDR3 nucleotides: TGTGCCAGCAGCCTCCCGGGACTAGAAGAGACCCAGTACTTC. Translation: CASSLPGLEETQYF.

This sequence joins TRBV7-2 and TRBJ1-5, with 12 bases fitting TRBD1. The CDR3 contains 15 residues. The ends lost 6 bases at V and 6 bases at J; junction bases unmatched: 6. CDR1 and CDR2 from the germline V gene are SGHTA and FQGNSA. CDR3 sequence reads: CASRPGTGGVQPQHF. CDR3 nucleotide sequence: TGTGCCAGCAGACCCGGGACAGGGGGCGTTCAGCCCCAGCATTTT.

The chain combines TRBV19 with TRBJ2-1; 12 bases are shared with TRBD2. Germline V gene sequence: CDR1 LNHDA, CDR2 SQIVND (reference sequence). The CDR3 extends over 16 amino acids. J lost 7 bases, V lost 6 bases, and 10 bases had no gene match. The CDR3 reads CASRSPSGRAGNEQFF. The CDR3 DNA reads TGTGCCAGTAGATCCCCTAGCGGGAGGGCCGGGAATGAGCAGTTCTTC.

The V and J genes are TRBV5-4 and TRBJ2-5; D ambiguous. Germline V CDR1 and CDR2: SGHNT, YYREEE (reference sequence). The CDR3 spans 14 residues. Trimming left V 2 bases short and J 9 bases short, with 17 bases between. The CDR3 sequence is CASSFEFRSLAQYF. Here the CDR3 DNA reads TGTGCCAGCAGCTTTGAATTTAGATCCTTGGCCCAGTACTTC.

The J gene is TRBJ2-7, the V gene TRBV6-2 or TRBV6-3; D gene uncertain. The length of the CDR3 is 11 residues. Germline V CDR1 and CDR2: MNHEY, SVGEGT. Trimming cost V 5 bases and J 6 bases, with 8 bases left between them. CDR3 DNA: TGTGCCAGCAGTCGACAAGGCGAGCAGTACTTC. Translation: CASSRQGEQYF.

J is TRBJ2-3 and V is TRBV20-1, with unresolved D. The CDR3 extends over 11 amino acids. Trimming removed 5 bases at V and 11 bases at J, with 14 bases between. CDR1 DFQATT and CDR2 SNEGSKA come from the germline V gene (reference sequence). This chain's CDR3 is CSAGNSFRQYF. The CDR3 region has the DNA TGCAGTGCTGGCAATTCATTCCGGCAGTATTTT.